The rows below give T cell receptor beta chains drawn from one sample of a study of CD8 T cells in ankylosing spondylitis. Using its own MiXCR run on the 5' RACE reads, TCRdb lists one record per CDR3 protein. This table has about 140,000 distinct CDR3 sequences, more than 7% appearing once. The sample comprised synovial fluid, either unsorted or a sorted T cell fraction (not recorded which). These receptors were obtained from a male donor with ankylosing spondylitis. Both conserved end residues are part of each CDR3. A D gene is named only where the DNA matches it firmly. Not every row has a clone size; where given, it reads once, few, many or a size class.

clone_size j_call d_call v_call cdr3_aa cdr3_nt
many TRBJ2-2 . TRBV30 CAWSVWQGVGELFF TGTGCCTGGAGTGTATGGCAGGGAGTTGGGGAGCTGTTTTTT
many TRBJ2-1 TRBD1 TRBV2 CASVRDRVNEQFF TGTGCCAGCGTCCGGGACAGGGTGAATGAGCAGTTCTTC
many TRBJ1-5 . TRBV7-2 CASSLGGGYSNQPQHF TGTGCCAGCAGCTTAGGAGGAGGGTATAGCAATCAGCCCCAGCATTTT
few TRBJ2-3 TRBD2 TRBV29-1 CSGTSGTDTQYF TGCAGCGGGACTAGCGGCACAGATACGCAGTATTTT
. TRBJ2-1 . TRBV7-7 CASTFEEGYNEQFF TGTGCTAGCACTTTTGAGGAGGGGTACAATGAGCAGTTCTTC
few TRBJ1-1 . TRBV6-1 CASMRGHGTEAFF TGTGCCAGCATGAGAGGGCACGGCACTGAAGCTTTCTTT
few TRBJ2-1 TRBD1 TRBV27 CASSLGTAYNEQFF TGTGCCAGCAGTTTGGGGACAGCCTACAATGAGCAGTTCTTC
many TRBJ2-7 TRBD1 TRBV5-6 CASSYRDSYEQYF TGTGCCAGCAGCTACCGGGACAGCTACGAGCAGTACTTC
many TRBJ2-6 . TRBV20-1 CSASLSRGANVLTF TGCAGTGCTAGTCTGTCTCGTGGGGCCAACGTCCTGACTTTC
. TRBJ2-3 TRBD1 TRBV20-1 CSAVRQGPWDTQYF TGCAGTGCCGTGCGACAGGGGCCGTGGGATACGCAGTATTTT
many TRBJ1-1 . TRBV29-1 CSAGTWMNTEAFF TGCAGCGCCGGGACTTGGATGAACACTGAAGCTTTCTTT
many TRBJ1-5 . TRBV7-2 CASSWRGDQPQHF TGTGCCAGCAGTTGGAGGGGGGATCAGCCCCAGCATTTT
few TRBJ2-1 TRBD2 TRBV20-1 CSAPLYGGGSEQFF TGCAGTGCCCCCCTTTACGGGGGGGGGTCCGAGCAGTTCTTC
many TRBJ2-3 . TRBV20-1 CSAYTGRDTQYF TGCAGTGCGTACACAGGGAGAGATACGCAGTATTTT
many TRBJ1-6 . TRBV6-2/TRBV6-3 CAPQGGSPLHF TGTGCGCCTCAAGGGGGATCACCCCTCCACTTT
many TRBJ2-4 TRBD2 TRBV27 CASSLRIAGAKNIQYF TGTGCCAGCAGTCTGCGGATAGCGGGAGCCAAAAACATTCAGTACTTC
many TRBJ1-3 . TRBV7-6 CASSLAAYSSGNTIYF TGTGCCAGCAGCTTAGCGGCCTACTCCTCTGGAAACACCATATATTTT
few TRBJ2-7 . TRBV4-2 CASSQDGQAPYEQYF TGTGCCAGCAGCCAAGATGGTCAGGCACCCTACGAGCAGTACTTC
many TRBJ1-5 TRBD1 TRBV5-1 CASSPWTGNNQPQHF TGCGCCAGCAGCCCTTGGACAGGGAACAATCAGCCCCAGCATTTT
few TRBJ2-5 . TRBV20-1 CSARETLQETQYF TGCAGTGCTAGGGAGACCCTTCAAGAGACCCAGTACTTC
many TRBJ2-3 . TRBV5-1 CASSPGWAGGSDTQYF TGCGCCAGCAGCCCCGGATGGGCGGGCGGCTCAGATACGCAGTATTTT
many TRBJ2-1 TRBD1 TRBV6-4 CASSDGGQGDWNEQFF TGTGCCAGCAGTGACGGGGGACAGGGGGATTGGAATGAGCAGTTCTTC
few TRBJ2-7 TRBD1 TRBV29-1 CSVSGQGVYEQYF TGCAGCGTCTCTGGACAGGGGGTCTACGAGCAGTACTTC
many TRBJ2-7 . TRBV20-1 CSASGFSYEQYF TGCAGTGCTAGTGGGTTTTCCTACGAGCAGTACTTC
. TRBJ1-2 . TRBV6-5 CATSYSGPNYGYTF TGTGCCACCAGTTACTCAGGGCCAAACTATGGCTACACCTTC
many TRBJ2-3 . TRBV20-1 CSPSFSTDTQYF TGCAGTCCATCGTTTAGCACAGATACGCAGTATTTT
. TRBJ2-1 TRBD1 TRBV7-2 CASNKMGQGANEQFF TGTGCCAGCAACAAAATGGGACAGGGGGCAAATGAGCAGTTCTTC
few TRBJ2-5 . TRBV5-4 CASSGGLTPGETQYF TGTGCCAGCAGCGGTGGACTAACCCCGGGTGAGACCCAGTACTTC